A single sample is the source of the 6 T cell receptor beta chains below, sequenced in a study of blood T cell repertoires in COVID-19. The protocol was immunoSEQ multiplex PCR, while the TCRdb copy is restricted to in-frame clones and leaves out a portion. The repertoire holds about 140,000 clones, with around 84% as singletons. The sample consisted of peripheral blood. The receptors stem from a man younger than 40 with COVID-19, enrolled during active disease.

The chain joins TRBV2 to TRBJ1-2, with TRBD1 as a possible D gene (6 bases). This CDR3 is 14 amino acids long. The germline V and J ends were trimmed by 7 bases and 0 bases, with 12 bases remaining between them. Germline values: CDR1 SNHLY, CDR2 FYNNEI. CDR3 residues: CASKRTEANYGYTF. Here the CDR3 DNA reads TGTGCCAGCAAACGGACAGAAGCTAACTATGGCTACACCTTC.

The V call is TRBV24-1, the J call TRBJ2-3; 8 positions match TRBD1. The CDR3 spans 14 residues. Germline V gene lookup returns CDR1 KGHDR and CDR2 SFDVKD. The V segment lost 4 bases and the J segment 3 bases; nucleotides outside the gene matches: 2. The CDR3 reads CATSETGVTDTQYF. As DNA, the CDR3 is TGTGCCACCAGTGAGACAGGGGTTACAGATACGCAGTATTTT.

V usage is TRBV9 and J usage is TRBJ2-5; TRBD2 matches 8 bases. The CDR3 totals 17 residues. Germline V gene lookup returns CDR1 SGDLS and CDR2 YYNGEE. V was clipped by 4 bases and J by 4 bases; unmatched bases: 15. The CDR3 region has the DNA TGTGCCAGCAGCCCCCGGGCGGGAGCGGGAGTGGGAGAGACCCAGTACTTC. The encoded protein is CASSPRAGAGVGETQYF.

The rearrangement joins TRBV28 to TRBJ1-2, with D unclear. V lost 6 bases and J lost 8, with 13 bases in between. This CDR3 spans 12 amino acids. Germline loops: CDR1 MDHEN, CDR2 SYDVKM. As DNA, the CDR3 is TGTGCCAGCAGCCGAACAAAAAACGGCTACACCTTC. It specifies CASSRTKNGYTF.

V is TRBV2 and J is TRBJ2-3; TRBD2 aligns across 15 bases. The germline V gene encodes CDR1 SNHLY and CDR2 FYNNEI. The CDR3 is 16 residues long. J lost 3 bases, V lost 6 bases, and 4 bases had no gene match. CDR3 region: CASRRTSGRGTDTQYF. CDR3 DNA: TGTGCCAGCAGACGGACTAGCGGGAGGGGTACAGATACGCAGTATTTT.

The chain recombines TRBV29-1 with TRBJ1-2; 9 bases align to TRBD1. Losses at the gene ends were 6 bases for V and 4 bases for J; bases not matched to a gene: 9. The CDR3 sequence is 14 residues long. CDR1 SQVTM and CDR2 ANQGSEA come from the germline V gene. The CDR3 here is CSVDRGSGFYGYTF. The CDR3, as DNA: TGCAGCGTGGACAGGGGAAGTGGTTTCTATGGCTACACCTTC.